These 27 T cell receptor beta chains share one sample of origin, sequenced in a study of cytomegalovirus exposure and HLA in healthy donors. PCR primers comprised 60 Vbeta and 13 Jbeta primers. Libraries were prepared by immunoSEQ multiplex PCR; TCRdb keeps only in-frame clonotypes and omits some of them. Counted here are some 30,000 clones, around 84% occurring once; the ten biggest clones make up 3.6%. The source material was PBMCs. These TCRs come from a woman aged 18-29 years in good health and CMV-seronegative.

The chain employs TRBV28 and TRBJ1-3; 9 bases match TRBD1. CDR1 is MDHEN and CDR2 is SYDVKM in the germline V gene. The CDR3 spans 14 residues. V trimming: 6 bases; J trimming: 3 bases; junction bases outside the gene matches: 3. This CDR3 reads CASRGQGFGNTIYF. The CDR3 bases are TGTGCCAGCAGGGGACAGGGATTTGGAAACACCATATATTTT.

The V call is TRBV28, the J call TRBJ1-5; the match to TRBD1 covers 8 bases. Germline trimming cut 4 bases from V and 6 bases from J; bases unmatched to any gene: 5. This CDR3 region has 14 residues. Germline loops: CDR1 MDHEN, CDR2 SYDVKM. This CDR3 is CASSSGQGGQPQHF. The CDR3 nucleotides are TGTGCCAGCAGTTCCGGACAGGGAGGTCAGCCCCAGCATTTT.

The chain employs TRBV6-6 and TRBJ2-5; 7 nucleotides line up with TRBD2. The J call may be mistaken, given a closer DNA end match to TRBJ2-7. The CDR3 is 14 amino acids. CDR1 and CDR2 (germline): MNHNY, SVGAGI (reference sequence). As DNA, the CDR3 is TGTGCCAGCAGTTACTCGACTAGCAGTTACGAGCAGTACTTC. This encodes CASSYSTSSYEQYF.

The rearrangement joins TRBV5-1 to TRBJ1-2; 7 nucleotides agree with TRBD1. The germline V gene encodes CDR1 SGHRS and CDR2 YFSETQ. The V and J ends lost 2 bases and 6 bases, in that order; junction bases with no gene match: 4. The CDR3 covers 13 residues. The CDR3 protein is CASSFTGEDGYTF. The CDR3 DNA reads as TGCGCCAGCAGCTTTACAGGGGAGGATGGCTACACCTTC.

This clone was detected only a few times. The chain has TRBV10-3 and TRBJ2-2, with 8 bases lining up with TRBD2. Per germline, CDR1 ENHRY and CDR2 SYGVKD. The CDR3 contains 13 residues. With 7 bases clipped from V and 8 bases from J, the junction kept 6 bases outside the gene matches. CDR3 in DNA: TGTGCCATCACGAGTGTAGCGGGAGGGGAGCTGTTTTTT. This sequence encodes CAITSVAGGELFF.

This clone was found once. The chain is built from TRBV4-2 and TRBJ2-1; 7 nucleotides agree with TRBD1. The ends lost 5 bases at V and 7 bases at J; junction bases unmatched: 8. Germline CDR1 is LGHNA and CDR2 is YNFKEQ. The CDR3 sequence is 14 residues long. The CDR3 protein is CASSSEGARNEQFF. The CDR3 bases are TGTGCCAGCAGCTCTGAGGGGGCGAGGAATGAGCAGTTCTTC.

The chain has TRBV4-3 and TRBJ1-2, with D possibly TRBD1 on 6 matching bases. Per germline, CDR1 LGHNA and CDR2 YSLEER. Between the trimmed V and J ends, which lost 0 bases and 4 bases, there was a span of 12 bases. The CDR3 loop spans 15 amino acids. The CDR3 loop reads CASSQDTGKTYGYTF. As DNA, the CDR3 is TGCGCCAGCAGCCAAGATACAGGGAAGACCTATGGCTACACCTTC.

Only one count was recorded for this clone. The J gene is TRBJ2-2, the V gene TRBV11-3; tentative D call: TRBD2 (5 bases). Trimming took 6 bases from V and 3 from J, leaving 11 bases between them. Germline-derived CDR1 and CDR2 are SGHNT and YENEEA. There are 14 residues in the CDR3. CDR3 sequence (DNA): TGTGCCAGCAGACCAGCGGTCGACACCGGGGAGCTGTTTTTT. Protein sequence: CASRPAVDTGELFF. Combining the CDR3 with reference TRBV11-3 and TRBJ2-2 gives the whole variable domain EAGVVQSPRYKIIEKKQPVAFWCNPISGHNTLYWYLQNLGQGPELLIRYENEEAVDDSQLPKDRFSAERLKGVDSTLKIQPAELGDSAVYLCASRPAVDTGELFFGEGSRLTVL.

With regard to this clone: One junction end does not reproduce the germline sequence, and a read error may be involved. This chain uses TRBV6-5 with TRBJ1-2; D ambiguous. The CDR3 covers 14 residues. Germline V gene sequence: CDR1 MNHEY, CDR2 SVGAGI. The DNA of the CDR3 is TGTGCCAGCAGTACGCTTCCGAGGATCGTAGGCTACCCCTTC. Its translation is CASSTLPRIVGYPF.

The V and J genes are TRBV7-9 and TRBJ2-5; 10 positions match TRBD2. J gave up 5 bases and V 2 bases, and 5 bases lay outside the gene matches. The V gene's germline CDR1 is SEHNR and CDR2 FQNEAQ (reference sequence). The CDR3 has 15 amino acids. The CDR3 sequence: CASSLSGGAVETQYF. The CDR3 region has the DNA TGTGCCAGCAGCTTAAGCGGGGGGGCAGTGGAGACCCAGTACTTC.

The chain uses TRBV4-1 and TRBJ1-2, with TRBD1 matching over 8 bases. CDR3 length: 16 amino acids. Germline lookup yields CDR1 MGHRA and CDR2 YSYEKL. The J segment lost 2 bases and the V segment lost 0 bases, leaving 5 bases of the junction unmatched. The CDR3 protein is CASSQDGQGLNYGYTF. The CDR3 coding sequence is TGCGCCAGCAGCCAAGATGGACAGGGACTGAACTATGGCTACACCTTC.

The chain recombines TRBV7-6 with TRBJ2-1, with D possibly matching TRBD2 (6 bases). CDR3 length: 16 amino acids. V lost 5 bases and J lost 7, with 21 bases in between. The germline V gene encodes CDR1 SGHVS and CDR2 FNYEAQ. The CDR3 sequence is CASSQWTGEPRNEQFF. In DNA, the CDR3 is TGTGCCAGCAGCCAGTGGACGGGGGAGCCGCGGAATGAGCAGTTCTTC.

The rearrangement links TRBV12-5 to TRBJ2-1, with D possibly matching TRBD2 (7 bases). This CDR3 spans 19 amino acids. Germline lookup yields CDR1 LGHNT and CDR2 FRNRAP. The V end was cut by 1 base, the J end by 2 bases, with 21 bases between. DNA of the CDR3: TGTGCTAGTGGTTTGGGGGGGTATTCTACCGGGGGGCCCTACAATGAGCAGTTCTTC. Translation: CASGLGGYSTGGPYNEQFF. The whole variable domain, filled in from reference TRBV12-5 and TRBJ2-1, reads DARVTQTPRHKVTEMGQEVTMRCQPILGHNTVFWYRQTMMQGLELLAYFRNRAPLDDSGMPKDRFSAEMPDATLATLKIQPSEPRDSAVYFCASGLGGYSTGGPYNEQFFGPGTRLTVL.

V gene TRBV5-1 combines with J gene TRBJ1-2; 9 positions match TRBD1. Losses at the gene ends were 5 bases for V and 7 bases for J; bases not matched to a gene: 3. The CDR3 covers 12 residues. Germline-derived CDR1 and CDR2 are SGHRS and YFSETQ. This CDR3 is CASRLTGGGYTF. The CDR3 bases are TGCGCCAGCAGGCTGACAGGGGGTGGCTACACCTTC.

This chain's CDR3 is CASSFGQGQGALYEQYF. CDR3 nucleotides: TGTGCCAGCAGCTTTGGTCAAGGACAGGGGGCTTTATACGAGCAGTACTTC. This chain joins TRBV7-9 and TRBJ2-7; the match to TRBD1 covers 11 bases. The V gene's germline CDR1 is SEHNR and CDR2 FQNEAQ (reference sequence). The CDR3 covers 17 residues. The V and J ends lost 3 bases and 4 bases, in that order; junction bases with no gene match: 11. Together with reference TRBV7-9 and TRBJ2-7, the CDR3 gives the full variable domain: DTGVSQNPRHKITKRGQNVTFRCDPISEHNRLYWYRQTLGQGPEFLTYFQNEAQLEKSRLLSDRFSAERPKGSFSTLEIQRTEQGDSAMYLCASSFGQGQGALYEQYFGPGTRLTVT.

This clone was found once. The chain uses TRBV9 and TRBJ2-7, with 7 bases identical to TRBD2. V shed 3 bases and J 2 bases; nucleotides not matched to a gene: 8. Germline CDR1 is SGDLS and CDR2 is YYNGEE. The CDR3 contains 15 residues. CDR3 in amino acids: CASSGGTTKAYEQYF. The CDR3 nucleotides are TGTGCCAGCAGCGGGGGGACTACAAAAGCCTACGAGCAGTACTTC.

The chain combines TRBV7-3 with TRBJ2-1; 10 nucleotides line up with TRBD2. J lost 2 bases, V lost 5 bases, and 21 bases had no gene match. Germline V CDR1 and CDR2: SGHTA, FQGTGA. The CDR3 loop spans 21 amino acids. The CDR3, as DNA: TGTGCCAGCAGCCCGGTTGGAGCTAGCGGGGGTTCCGTTTCCCCCTACAATGAGCAGTTCTTC. It codes for CASSPVGASGGSVSPYNEQFF.

The V gene is TRBV19, the J gene TRBJ1-2; TRBD1 might be the D (5 bases). The CDR3 is made up of 13 amino acids. Germline CDR1 is LNHDA and CDR2 is SQIVND (reference sequence). V lost 3 bases to trimming and J lost 1 base, with 6 bases between them. The CDR3: CASSIDSNYGYTF. The CDR3 DNA is TGTGCCAGTAGTATCGACAGTAACTATGGCTACACCTTC.

This rearrangement joins TRBV4-3 to TRBJ1-2; D uncertain. The germline V and J ends were trimmed by 0 bases and 5 bases, with 13 bases remaining between them. Germline values: CDR1 LGHNA, CDR2 YSLEER. The CDR3 extends over 15 amino acids. CDR3 sequence reads: CASSQDAATQYGYTF. The CDR3, as DNA: TGCGCCAGCAGCCAAGATGCCGCCACTCAATATGGCTACACCTTC.

This clone occurred a few times. V and J are TRBV12-5 and TRBJ2-3; possible D gene TRBD1, 6 bases. The CDR3 has 13 residues. The V end was cut by 8 bases, the J end by 4 bases, with 13 bases between. The V gene's germline CDR1 is LGHNT and CDR2 FRNRAP. Here the CDR3 reads CASSASGADTQYF. The CDR3 DNA reads TGTGCTAGTTCAGCGTCAGGGGCAGATACGCAGTATTTT.

Points on this clone: The germline gene is not matched at one end of the junction; a read error may be the cause. The chain links TRBV7-9 to TRBJ1-1; tentative D call: TRBD1 (6 bases). From germline, CDR1 is SEHNR and CDR2 FQNEAQ (reference sequence). CDR3 size: 12 residues. CDR3 region: CSSSYGQTEAFF. The CDR3 coding sequence is TGTTCCAGCAGCTACGGACAGACCGAAGCTTTCTTT.

This clone has only a few counts. J is TRBJ2-1 and V is TRBV5-5, with 8 bases aligning to TRBD1. Germline CDR1 and CDR2: SGHKS and YYEKEE (reference sequence). This CDR3 contains 17 residues. The trim removed 3 bases at V and 7 bases at J, leaving 15 bases unmatched. In DNA, the CDR3 is TGTGCCAGCAGCTGGGCCCCAGGGCAGGGGGCCCTGAATGAGCAGTTCTTC. Its protein product is CASSWAPGQGALNEQFF.

This clone was seen a few times. The chain has TRBV4-3 and TRBJ2-1; 9 nucleotides agree with TRBD2. Trimming at V came to 1 base and at J to 6 bases, leaving 4 bases not matched to a gene. The germline V gene encodes CDR1 LGHNA and CDR2 YSLEER. This CDR3 is 15 amino acids long. CDR3 bases: TGCGCCAGCAGCCAAGGGTCTAGCGGGATCAATGAGCAGTTCTTC. This gives the protein CASSQGSSGINEQFF.

This clone was detected a few times. The V gene is TRBV28, the J gene TRBJ1-1; 9 nucleotides agree with TRBD1. Germline V gene sequence: CDR1 MDHEN, CDR2 SYDVKM. The CDR3 length is 14 residues. Losses at the gene ends were 7 bases for V and 5 bases for J; bases not matched to a gene: 8. Here the CDR3 reads CASTTGGAETEAFF. CDR3 nucleotide sequence: TGTGCCAGCACTACAGGGGGCGCCGAGACTGAAGCTTTCTTT.

V is TRBV7-8 and J is TRBJ2-1, with no clear D. The CDR3 spans 17 residues. Trimming took off 2 bases at V and 0 bases at J, with 14 bases between the two ends. Per the germline V gene, CDR1 is SGHVS and CDR2 is FQNEAQ. The CDR3 DNA reads as TGTGCCAGCAGCTTAACTGGCGGTTCGAGCTCCTACAATGAGCAGTTCTTC. Translating it yields CASSLTGGSSSYNEQFF.

The rearrangement links TRBV27 to TRBJ2-2; 11 bases are shared with TRBD2. Germline assignment: CDR1 MNHEY and CDR2 SMNVEV (reference sequence). The J segment lost 1 base and the V segment lost 5 bases, leaving 9 bases of the junction unmatched. This CDR3 has 18 amino acids. The CDR3 is CASSIPLAGGRNTGELFF. Written as DNA, the CDR3 is TGTGCCAGCAGTATACCCCTAGCGGGAGGCCGGAACACCGGGGAGCTGTTTTTT.

The rearrangement joins TRBV6-5 to TRBJ2-7; possibly TRBD2 for D (5 bases). V was pared by 7 bases and J by 6 bases, with 19 bases between. The CDR3 length is 14 residues. The germline CDR1 and CDR2 sequences are MNHEY and SVGAGI. In nucleotides, the CDR3 is TGTGCCAGCACTCCGGAGGTTCGGGCCCGCGAGCAGTACTTC. Translation gives CASTPEVRAREQYF.